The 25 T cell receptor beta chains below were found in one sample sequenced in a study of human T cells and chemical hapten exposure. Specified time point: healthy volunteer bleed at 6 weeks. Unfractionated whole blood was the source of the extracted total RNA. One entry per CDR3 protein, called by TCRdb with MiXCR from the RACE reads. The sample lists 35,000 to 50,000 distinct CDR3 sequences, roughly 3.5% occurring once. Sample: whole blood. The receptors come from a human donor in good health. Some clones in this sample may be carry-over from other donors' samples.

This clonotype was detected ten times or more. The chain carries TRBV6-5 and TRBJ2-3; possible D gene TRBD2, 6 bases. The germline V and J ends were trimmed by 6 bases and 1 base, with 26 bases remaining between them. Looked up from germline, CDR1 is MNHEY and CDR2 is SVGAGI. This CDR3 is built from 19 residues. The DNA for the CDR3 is TGTGCCAGCAGCTTAAGGGGAACGGGAGTGCGGGGAGGCACAGATACGCAGTATTTT. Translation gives CASSLRGTGVRGGTDTQYF.

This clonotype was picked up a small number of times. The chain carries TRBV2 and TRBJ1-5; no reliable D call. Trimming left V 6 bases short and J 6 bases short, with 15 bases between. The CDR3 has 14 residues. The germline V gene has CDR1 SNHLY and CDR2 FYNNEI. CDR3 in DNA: TGTGCCAGCAGAGCCCAAGCCGCAAGTCAGCCCCAGCATTTT. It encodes CASRAQAASQPQHF.

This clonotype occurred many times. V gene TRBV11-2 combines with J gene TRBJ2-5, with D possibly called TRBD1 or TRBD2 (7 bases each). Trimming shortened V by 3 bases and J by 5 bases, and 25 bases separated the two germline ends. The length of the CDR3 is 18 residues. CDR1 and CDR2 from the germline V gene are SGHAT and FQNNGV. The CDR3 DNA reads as TGTGCCAGCAGCTTTCACCCGAACAGGGGCGGGGGAGGTGAGACCCAGTACTTC. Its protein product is CASSFHPNRGGGGETQYF.

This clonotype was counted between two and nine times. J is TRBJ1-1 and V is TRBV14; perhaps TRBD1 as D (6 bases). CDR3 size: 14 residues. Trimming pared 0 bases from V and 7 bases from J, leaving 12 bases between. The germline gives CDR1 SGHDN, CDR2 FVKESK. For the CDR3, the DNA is TGTGCCAGCAGCCAAGATCCCAGGGGAATTGAAGCTTTCTTT. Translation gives CASSQDPRGIEAFF.

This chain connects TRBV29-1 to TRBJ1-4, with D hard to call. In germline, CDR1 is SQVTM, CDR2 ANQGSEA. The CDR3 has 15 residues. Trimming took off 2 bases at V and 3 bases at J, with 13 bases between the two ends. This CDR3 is CSVEWVAMANEKLFF. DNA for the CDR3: TGCAGCGTTGAATGGGTGGCGATGGCTAATGAAAAACTGTTTTTT.

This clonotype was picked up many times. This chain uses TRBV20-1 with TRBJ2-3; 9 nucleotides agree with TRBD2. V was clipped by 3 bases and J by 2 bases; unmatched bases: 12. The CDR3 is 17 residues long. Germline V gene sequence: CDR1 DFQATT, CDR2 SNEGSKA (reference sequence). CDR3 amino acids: CSASPSVAGEITDTQYF. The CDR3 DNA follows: TGCAGTGCTAGCCCCTCAGTAGCGGGAGAAATCACAGATACGCAGTATTTT.

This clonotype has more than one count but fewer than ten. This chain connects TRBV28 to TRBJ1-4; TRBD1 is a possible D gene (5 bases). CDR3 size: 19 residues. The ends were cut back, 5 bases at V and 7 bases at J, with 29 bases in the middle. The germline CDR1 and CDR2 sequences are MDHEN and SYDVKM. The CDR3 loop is CASSTMWRLRGDNVEKLFF. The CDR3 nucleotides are TGTGCCAGCAGTACCATGTGGCGATTGAGGGGAGATAACGTTGAAAAACTGTTTTTT.

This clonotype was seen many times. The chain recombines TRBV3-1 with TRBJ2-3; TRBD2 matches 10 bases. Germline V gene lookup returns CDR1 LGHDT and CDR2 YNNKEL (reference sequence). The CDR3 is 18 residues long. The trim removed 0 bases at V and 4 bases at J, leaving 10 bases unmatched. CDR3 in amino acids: CASSQEAGGPGGADTQYF. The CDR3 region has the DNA TGTGCCAGCAGCCAAGAAGCGGGAGGGCCCGGGGGCGCAGATACGCAGTATTTT.

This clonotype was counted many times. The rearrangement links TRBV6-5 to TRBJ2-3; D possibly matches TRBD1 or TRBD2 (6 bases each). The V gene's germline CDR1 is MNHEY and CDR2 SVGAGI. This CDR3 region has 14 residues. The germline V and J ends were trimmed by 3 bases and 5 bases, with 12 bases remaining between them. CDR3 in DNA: TGTGCCAGCAGTTATGAGGGGGGAAGAGATACGCAGTATTTT. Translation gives CASSYEGGRDTQYF.

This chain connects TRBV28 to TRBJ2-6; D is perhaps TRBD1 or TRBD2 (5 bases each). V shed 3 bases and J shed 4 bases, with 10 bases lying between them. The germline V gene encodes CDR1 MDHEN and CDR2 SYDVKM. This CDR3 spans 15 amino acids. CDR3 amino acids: CASSFQGPGANVLTF. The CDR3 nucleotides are TGTGCCAGCAGTTTCCAGGGACCCGGGGCCAACGTCCTGACTTTC.

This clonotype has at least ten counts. CDR3 loop: CASSWETGIMNTEAFF. The CDR3 nucleotides are TGCGCCAGCAGCTGGGAGACCGGGATCATGAACACTGAAGCTTTCTTT. The chain combines TRBV5-1 with TRBJ1-1; unclear D gene. CDR3 length equals 16 residues. Germline-derived CDR1 and CDR2 are SGHRS and YFSETQ. The V gene lost 3 bases and the J gene lost 0 bases, with 15 bases spanning the gap. Based on the CDR3 plus reference TRBV5-1 and TRBJ1-1, the full variable domain is KAGVTQTPRYLIKTRGQQVTLSCSPISGHRSVSWYQQTPGQGLQFLFEYFSETQRNKGNFPGRFSGRQFSNSRSEMNVSTLELGDSALYLCASSWETGIMNTEAFFGQGTRLTVV.

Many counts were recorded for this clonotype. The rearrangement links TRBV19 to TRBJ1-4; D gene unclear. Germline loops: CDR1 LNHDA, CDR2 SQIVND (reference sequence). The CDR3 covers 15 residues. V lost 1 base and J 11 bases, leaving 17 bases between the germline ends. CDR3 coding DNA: TGTGCCAGTAGTATAGCATCAGCGTATCCTCCGAAACTGTTTTTT. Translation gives CASSIASAYPPKLFF.

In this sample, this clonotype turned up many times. The CDR3 loop reads CASSPGTGIQETQYF. In DNA, the CDR3 is TGTGCCAGCAGTCCGGGGACAGGGATCCAAGAGACCCAGTACTTC. V and J are TRBV6-5 and TRBJ2-5; 9 bases agree with TRBD1. The germline V gene has CDR1 MNHEY and CDR2 SVGAGI. The CDR3 consists of 15 residues. The V gene end was trimmed by 5 bases and the J gene end by 1 base; junction bases not matched to a gene: 5.

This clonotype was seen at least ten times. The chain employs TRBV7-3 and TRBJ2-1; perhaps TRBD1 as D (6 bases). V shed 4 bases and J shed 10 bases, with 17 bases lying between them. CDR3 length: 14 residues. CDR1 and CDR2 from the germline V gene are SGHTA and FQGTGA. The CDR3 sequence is CASSSNNPRGEQFF. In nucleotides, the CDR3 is TGTGCCAGCAGCTCAAATAATCCGAGGGGGGAGCAGTTCTTC.

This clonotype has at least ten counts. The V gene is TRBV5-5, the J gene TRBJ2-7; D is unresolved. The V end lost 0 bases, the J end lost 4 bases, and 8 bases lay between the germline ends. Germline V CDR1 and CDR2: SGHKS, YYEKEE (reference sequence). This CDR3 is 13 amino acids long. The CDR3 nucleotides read TGTGCCAGCAGCTTGGGCGTTTCTTACGAGCAGTACTTC. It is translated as CASSLGVSYEQYF.

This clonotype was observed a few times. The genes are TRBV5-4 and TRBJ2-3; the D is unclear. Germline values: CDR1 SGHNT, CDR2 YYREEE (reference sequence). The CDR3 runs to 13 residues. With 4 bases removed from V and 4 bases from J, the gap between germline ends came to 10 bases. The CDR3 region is CASSSFGADTQYF. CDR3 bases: TGTGCCAGCAGCAGCTTTGGGGCAGATACGCAGTATTTT.

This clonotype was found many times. DNA for the CDR3: TGTGCCAGCAGTTTGAGGGATACGCAGTATTTT. Translation gives CASSLRDTQYF. The rearrangement links TRBV27 to TRBJ2-3; D is uncertain. V dropped 3 bases and J dropped 6 bases, with 4 bases sitting between them. There are 11 residues in the CDR3. Germline values: CDR1 MNHEY, CDR2 SMNVEV (reference sequence).

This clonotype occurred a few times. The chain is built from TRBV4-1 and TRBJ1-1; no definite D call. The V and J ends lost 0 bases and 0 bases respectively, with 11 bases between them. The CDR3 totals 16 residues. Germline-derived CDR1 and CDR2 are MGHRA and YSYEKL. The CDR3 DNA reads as TGCGCCAGCAGCCAAGAGAGGGCGGACCTGAACACTGAAGCTTTCTTT. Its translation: CASSQERADLNTEAFF.

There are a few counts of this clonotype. In DNA, the CDR3 is TGTGCCAGCAGTTACCCACCGACAGGGAAGGAGAACACTGAAGCTTTCTTT. It translates to CASSYPPTGKENTEAFF. The chain is built from TRBV6-6 and TRBJ1-1; 7 positions agree with TRBD1. CDR3 length: 17 residues. Germline V gene sequence: CDR1 MNHNY, CDR2 SVGAGI (reference sequence). Trimming removed 2 bases from V and 1 base from J; junction bases left unmatched: 10.

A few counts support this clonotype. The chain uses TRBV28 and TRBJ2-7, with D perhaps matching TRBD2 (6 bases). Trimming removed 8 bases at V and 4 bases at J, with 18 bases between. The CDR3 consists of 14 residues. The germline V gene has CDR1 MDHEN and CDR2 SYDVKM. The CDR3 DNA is TGTGCCAGCTATGGGACTGGGGGGAGGTACGAGCAGTACTTC. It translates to CASYGTGGRYEQYF.

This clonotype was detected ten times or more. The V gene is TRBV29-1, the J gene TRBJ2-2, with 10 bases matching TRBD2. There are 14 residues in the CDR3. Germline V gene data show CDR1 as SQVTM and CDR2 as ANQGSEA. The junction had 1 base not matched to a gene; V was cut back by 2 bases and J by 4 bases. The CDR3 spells CSVELAGGTGELFF. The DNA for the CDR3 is TGCAGCGTTGAATTAGCGGGAGGCACCGGGGAGCTGTTTTTT.

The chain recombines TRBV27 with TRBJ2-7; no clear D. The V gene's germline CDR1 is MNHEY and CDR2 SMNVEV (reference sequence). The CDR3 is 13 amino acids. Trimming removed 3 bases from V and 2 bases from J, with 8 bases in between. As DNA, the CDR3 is TGTGCCAGCAGTTTCGGTGCACCCTACGAGCAGTACTTC. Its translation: CASSFGAPYEQYF.

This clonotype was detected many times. The CDR3 sequence is CASSQGADTQYF. The CDR3 bases are TGTGCCAGCAGCCAGGGGGCAGATACGCAGTATTTT. V is TRBV7-9 and J is TRBJ2-3; 7 nucleotides agree with TRBD1. Trimming at V came to 5 bases and at J to 4 bases, leaving 0 bases not matched to a gene. Germline V CDR1 and CDR2: SEHNR, FQNEAQ (reference sequence). The CDR3 has 12 amino acids.

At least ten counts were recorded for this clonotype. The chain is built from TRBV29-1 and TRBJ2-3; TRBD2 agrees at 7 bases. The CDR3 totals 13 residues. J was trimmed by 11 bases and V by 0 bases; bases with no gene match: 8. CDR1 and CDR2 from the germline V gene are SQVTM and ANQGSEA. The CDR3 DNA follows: TGCAGCGTTGAAGATCCCCGGGAGGCGGAGCAGTATTTT. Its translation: CSVEDPREAEQYF.

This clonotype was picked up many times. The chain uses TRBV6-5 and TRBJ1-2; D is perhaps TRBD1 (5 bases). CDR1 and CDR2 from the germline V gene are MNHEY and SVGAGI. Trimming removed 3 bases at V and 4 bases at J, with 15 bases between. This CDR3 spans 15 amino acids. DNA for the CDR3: TGTGCCAGCAGTTATGGAGGCCAGGGTCTCTATGGCTACACCTTC. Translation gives CASSYGGQGLYGYTF.